This T cell receptor (beta chain) was documented in a study of regulatory T cells in long-lasting Graves disease. This CDR3 spans 15 amino acids. Germline CDR1 reads SGDLS; CDR2 reads YYNGEE. The ends lost 5 bases at V and 3 bases at J; junction bases unmatched: 5. The authors built TCR beta libraries using iRepertoire HTBI primers and Arm-PCR of CDR3 regions. TCRdb called the multiplex PCR reads again in MiXCR, with one record for every CDR3 protein. The sample contains roughly 500,000 distinct CDR3 sequences, around 13% of which appear only once. There are a few counts of this clonotype. Its antigen is unknown. Time point denoted: newly diagnosed GD, antithyroid drugs for less than 3 months. The TCR library was made from RNA extracted from PBMCs. Patients of an endocrinology department in Xi'an, China, were included. Study observations and caveats: Less diverse TCR repertoires were seen in persistent Graves' patients than in newly diagnosed ones.

The sample was also reused in another study, on T cells in Graves' hyperthyroidism and ophthalmopathy. That paper states: In the blood, most expanded thyroid clonotypes above 0.001 appeared as well.

The J gene is TRBJ1-3, the V gene TRBV9; 10 nucleotides agree with TRBD1. The source of this sequence is a woman in her twenties or thirties with Graves disease. The sample in question was peripheral blood mononuclear cells (PBMCs), obtained at new diagnosis, from a patient treated with antithyroid drugs. The CDR3 region is CASRGDRGSGNTIYF. CDR3 DNA sequence: TGTGCCAGCAGGGGGGACAGGGGAAGTGGAAACACCATATATTTT.